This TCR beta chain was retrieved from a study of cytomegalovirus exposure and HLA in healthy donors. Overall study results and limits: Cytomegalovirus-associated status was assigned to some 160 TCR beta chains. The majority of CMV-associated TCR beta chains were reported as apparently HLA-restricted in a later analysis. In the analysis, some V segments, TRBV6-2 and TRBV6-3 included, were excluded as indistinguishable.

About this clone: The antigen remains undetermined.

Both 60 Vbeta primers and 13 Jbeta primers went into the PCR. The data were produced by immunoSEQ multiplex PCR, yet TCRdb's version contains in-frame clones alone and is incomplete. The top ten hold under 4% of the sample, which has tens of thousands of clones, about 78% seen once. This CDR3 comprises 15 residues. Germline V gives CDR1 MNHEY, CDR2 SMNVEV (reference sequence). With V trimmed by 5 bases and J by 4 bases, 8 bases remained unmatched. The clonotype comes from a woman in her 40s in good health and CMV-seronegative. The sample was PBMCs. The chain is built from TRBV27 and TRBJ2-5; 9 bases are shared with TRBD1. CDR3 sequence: CASSKPGQGSETQYF. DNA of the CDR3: TGTGCCAGCAGTAAACCGGGACAGGGATCAGAGACCCAGTACTTC.